Shown below are 9 T cell receptor beta chains from a single sample sequenced in a study of T cell responses to AZD1222 COVID-19 vaccine. The protocol was immunoSEQ multiplex PCR, while the TCRdb copy is restricted to in-frame clones and leaves out a portion. The data show some 89,000 clones, 88% seen once. The sequences come from peripheral blood, collected on day 0 of MenACWY control vaccination. These receptors all come from an adult in good health.

The sample holds one count of this clone. The V gene is TRBV4-1, the J gene TRBJ2-5, with 10 bases matching TRBD2. Germline V gene lookup returns CDR1 MGHRA and CDR2 YSYEKL. This CDR3 spans 19 amino acids. The trim removed 0 bases at V and 5 bases at J, leaving 15 bases unmatched. DNA for the CDR3: TGCGCCAGCAGCCAAGATCGCACTCGGACTAGCGGAGCGGGCGAGACCCAGTACTTC. Protein product: CASSQDRTRTSGAGETQYF.

V gene TRBV5-6 combines with J gene TRBJ1-1; a possible D gene is TRBD1 (5 bases). The CDR3 extends over 16 amino acids. Germline CDR1 and CDR2: SGHDT and YYEEEE. The V end lost 0 bases, the J end lost 5 bases, and 17 bases lay between the germline ends. CDR3: CASSLGPGTVGTEAFF. The DNA of the CDR3 is TGTGCCAGCAGCTTGGGACCGGGGACTGTGGGGACTGAAGCTTTCTTT.

The gene calls are TRBV12-5 and TRBJ2-1; 11 nucleotides align to TRBD2. The CDR3 is 16 amino acids. Germline V gives CDR1 LGHNT, CDR2 FRNRAP. After removal of 6 bases from V and 7 bases from J, the junction contained 11 bases not matched to a gene. As DNA, the CDR3 is TGTGCTAGTGGCTCGGTACTAGCGGGAGTAAATAATGAGCAGTTCTTC. It translates to CASGSVLAGVNNEQFF.

The J gene is TRBJ2-6, the V gene TRBV7-2; D gene ambiguous. Trimming removed 5 bases at V and 3 bases at J, with 11 bases between. The CDR3 length is 15 residues. Per germline, CDR1 SGHTA and CDR2 FQGNSA. In DNA form, the CDR3 reads TGTGCCAGCAGCCCCCCCCTCGGTGGGGCCAACGTCCTGACTTTC. Amino acids: CASSPPLGGANVLTF.

The rearrangement joins TRBV7-8 to TRBJ1-2; no clear D. CDR3 length equals 13 residues. The germline V gene encodes CDR1 SGHVS and CDR2 FQNEAQ. V lost 1 base, J lost 6 bases, and 9 bases lay in between. CDR3 coding DNA: TGTGCCAGCAGCTTAGGAACAAAAAATGGCTACACCTTC. Amino acids: CASSLGTKNGYTF. The variable domain in full, completed from reference TRBV7-8 and TRBJ1-2, reads GAGVSQSPRYKVAKRGQDVALRCDPISGHVSLFWYQQALGQGPEFLTYFQNEAQLDKSGLPSDRFFAERPEGSVSTLKIQRTQQEDSAVYLCASSLGTKNGYTFGSGTRLTVV.

The CDR3 DNA reads TGTGCCAGCAGTCCATACCTTGGAGTTACGGCTGAGGTCCAGCATTTT. It specifies CASSPYLGVTAEVQHF. The gene calls are TRBV27 and TRBJ1-5; D is undetermined. The V gene's germline CDR1 is MNHEY and CDR2 SMNVEV (reference sequence). The V gene lost 5 bases and the J gene lost 12 bases, with 26 bases spanning the gap. The CDR3 sequence is 16 residues long.

J is TRBJ1-5 and V is TRBV7-3, with D possibly TRBD1 on 5 matching bases. From germline, CDR1 is SGHTA and CDR2 FQGTGA. The V and J ends lost 5 bases and 5 bases respectively, with 10 bases between them. The CDR3 totals 13 residues. DNA for the CDR3: TGTGCCAGCAGCCTAGGGGTCGATCAGCCCCAGCATTTT. It translates to CASSLGVDQPQHF.

The chain employs TRBV19 and TRBJ2-1; TRBD1 or TRBD2 may be the D gene (5 bases each). Germline V gene lookup returns CDR1 LNHDA and CDR2 SQIVND (reference sequence). The ends were cut back, 0 bases at V and 5 bases at J, with 14 bases in the middle. The CDR3 loop spans 16 amino acids. CDR3 nucleotide sequence: TGTGCCAGTAGTATAGAGAGGGGTCTCCGTCACAATGAGCAGTTCTTC. It is translated as CASSIERGLRHNEQFF.

This rearrangement joins TRBV27 to TRBJ2-2; D is unclear. V shed 0 bases and J shed 5 bases, with 7 bases lying between them. CDR1 is MNHEY, CDR2 SMNVEV, per germline (reference sequence). CDR3 length: 14 residues. CDR3 protein: CASSLSVETGELFF. The CDR3, as DNA: TGTGCCAGCAGTTTATCCGTCGAAACCGGGGAGCTGTTTTTT.